Listed below are T cell receptor beta chains from one sample, sequenced in a study of blood T cell repertoires in COVID-19. Clones were read by immunoSEQ multiplex PCR, and TCRdb kept only the in-frame ones, dropping some. The data contain approximately 140,000 clones, about four fifths of them singletons. The sequencing input was peripheral blood. These receptors were collected from a woman older than 75 with acute or convalescent COVID-19. Both conserved end residues are part of each CDR3. A D gene is named only where the DNA matches it firmly. Expanded clones are given a class, and other clones once, few, many or no size at all.

v_gene,d_gene,abundance,j_gene,CDR3aa,CDR3nt
TRBV10-3,NA,NA,TRBJ1-5,CAIDSQGNGNQPQHF,TGTGCCATCGACTCGCAGGGGAATGGCAATCAGCCCCAGCATTTT
TRBV5-5,TRBD1,NA,TRBJ1-1,CASSLGTGYEAFF,TGTGCCAGCAGCTTAGGGACAGGGTACGAAGCTTTCTTT
TRBV7-6,NA,NA,TRBJ2-2,CASSFPSGELFF,TGTGCCAGCAGCTTCCCATCCGGGGAGCTGTTTTTT
TRBV15,TRBD1,NA,TRBJ1-4,CATSRGDRGYEKLFF,TGTGCCACCAGCAGGGGGGACAGGGGTTACGAAAAACTGTTTTTT
TRBV5-1,TRBD1,NA,TRBJ1-2,CASSLEGTGFPSDGYTF,TGCGCCAGCAGCTTGGAGGGGACAGGGTTTCCATCGGATGGCTACACCTTC
TRBV7-9,TRBD1,NA,TRBJ2-7,CASSWTGSYEQYF,TGTGCCAGCAGCTGGACAGGATCCTACGAGCAGTACTTC
TRBV9,NA,NA,TRBJ1-4,CASSVGPRAEEKLFF,TGTGCCAGCAGCGTAGGTCCCAGGGCGGAGGAAAAACTGTTTTTT
TRBV7-2,TRBD2,once,TRBJ2-7,CASSLERGLGEQYF,TGTGCCAGCAGCTTAGAGCGGGGGCTCGGGGAGCAGTACTTC
TRBV6-4,TRBD2,NA,TRBJ2-3,CASSANGLGAGAHHTQYF,TGTGCCAGCAGTGCCAACGGCTTAGGAGCGGGAGCCCACCATACGCAGTATTTT
TRBV7-6,NA,NA,TRBJ2-3,CASSSLGAGGTDTQYF,TGTGCCAGCAGCTCGTTGGGGGCGGGAGGCACAGATACGCAGTATTTT
TRBV18,TRBD1,NA,TRBJ2-1,CASSPLYRTGSSYNEQFF,TGTGCCAGCTCACCACTGTATCGGACAGGGTCTTCCTACAATGAGCAGTTCTTC
TRBV5-1,TRBD2,NA,TRBJ2-3,CASSLDGLAGDTQYF,TGCGCCAGCAGCTTGGATGGACTAGCGGGTGACACGCAGTATTTT
TRBV27,NA,NA,TRBJ2-1,CASSLQGKLKNEQFF,TGTGCCAGCAGTTTACAGGGAAAGTTAAAAAATGAGCAGTTCTTC
TRBV24-1,TRBD1,NA,TRBJ1-2,CATRRRQGARGNYGYTF,TGTGCCACCAGGCGGAGACAGGGGGCGCGTGGGAACTATGGCTACACCTTC
TRBV19,NA,NA,TRBJ1-1,CASSISGVNTEAFF,TGTGCCAGTAGTATATCCGGGGTGAACACTGAAGCTTTCTTT
TRBV10-1,NA,NA,TRBJ2-1,CASGVRGARDEQFF,TGCGCCAGCGGAGTTCGGGGGGCGCGGGATGAGCAGTTCTTC